The following is a T cell receptor (beta chain) sequence with its context. The antigen it recognizes is unknown. Base qualities were left out, and no much larger clone turns up one base away. Donors were healthy HIV-negative adults with no recently reported acute infections or vaccinations. Every donor was a Caucasian adult residing in Nashville, Tennessee, USA. CD4+ T cells were enriched by magnetic negative selection; naive cells were then positively selected on CD45RA, and the negative fraction formed the memory subset. Blood was collected by leukapheresis, and PBMCs were isolated by Ficoll-Histopaque density gradient centrifugation and then cryopreserved in liquid nitrogen vapor phase. Purity and quantity of every magnetically sorted T cell population were checked by analytical flow cytometry. From each sorted fraction, genomic DNA was isolated and quantified by UV absorbance on a Nanodrop 2000c.

This record comes from a study of shared clonotypes between healthy human individuals (dated by TCRdb to about 2020). In terms of the full investigation: A couple of women and a few men aged 18 to 49 years were included in the cohort. The study deeply sequenced blood TCR repertoires of five healthy adults to estimate repertoire size and the extent of clonotype sharing between individuals. Per donor, leukapheresis produced somewhere between about 0.9 and 9.5 billion PBMCs. Per donor, three plates each were used for CD4 naive and CD4 memory, two for CD8 naive, and one for CD8 memory. To increase sequencing depth and limit assay-specific biases, TCR repertoire library preparation and sequencing were carried out by different laboratories using diverse techniques. The research as a whole found: Based on pairwise subsampling, the degree of clonotype sharing among donors was expected to be affected by sequencing depth. Only blood was sampled, and tissue TCR repertoires likely differ from those in blood. Naive subsets generally had larger estimated clonotype richness than memory subsets. Across a few donors, approximately 5% of naive CD4, approximately 3.6% of naive CD8, approximately 2.5% of memory CD4, and roughly 0.41% of memory CD8 clonotypes were shared. Incomplete sequencing was indicated by rarefaction of sorted-subset datasets, despite the large sequencing depth. The genetic and exposure-history diversity represented was limited by the small number of donors. Higher generation probabilities were observed for clonotypes shared by all four sorted-subset donors than for non-shared clonotypes.

TCR CDR3 regions were amplified from genomic DNA by multiplex PCR using the deep immunoSEQ assay. Genomic DNA extracted from each cell subset was distributed evenly over all wells of several immunoSEQ 96-well plates, and each plate served as one replicate. For sorted subsets, each replicate PCR was loaded with 150 to 250 ng genomic DNA, equivalent to 30,000 or so T cell genomes. Purified libraries were measured with a Qubit 3.0 fluorometer, size-checked on a Bioanalyzer 2100, and measured again with the KAPA Library Quantification kit. Each immunoSEQ 96-well plate was sequenced on its own single-read 150-cycle Illumina NextSeq 550 flow cell. In the source study's methods: Because the immunoSEQ output held only junctional sequences and lacked quality scores, the filtering could not match the filtering applied to full-length reads. To assign V/J genes and CDR3, sequences were annotated against IMGT germline references using PyIR, a Python wrapper for IgBLAST v1.9. Reads with weak V/J assignments (E-value above 1e-6), missing CDR3, stop codons, out-of-frame junctions, or ambiguous translated residues were removed. V3J clonotypes were defined as sequences sharing the same inferred V gene, J gene, and CDR3 amino acid sequence. Percentage overlap between repertoires was calculated by dividing the number of shared unique clonotypes by the size of the smaller repertoire. Richness of each repertoire was evaluated using RTK rarefaction, the Chao1 estimator, and Recon v2.1 estimates of unobserved clonotypes. Generation probabilities for all TCRbeta clonotypes obtained by the gDNA method from a handful of donors were computed using OLGA. TCRdb retrieved this table from immuneACCESS and kept in-frame rearrangements only. Not all clones are present; in checked studies, unresolved V genes account for under half, and no reason is known for the remainder. The D gene and trimming were derived from the DNA, and the V and J assignments and clone size from that table. This sample gives about 1.1 million clones in total; around three quarters of them show up just once. The ten top clones hold approximately 0.95% of the sample.

The clonotype was recovered from a young man in good health. Some clones in this sample may be carry-over from other donors' samples. Sequencing was carried out using memory CD4+ T cells from PBMCs. The sample's cell subset or site label is to be understood as: CD45RA-negative fraction.

The CDR3: CASSQDRAGGPGEQFF. The DNA sequence is as follows: TGCGCCAGCAGCCAAGATCGGGCGGGAGGGCCGGGCGAGCAGTTCTTC. The V and J segments used are TRBV4-1 and TRBJ2-1, with 9 junctional bases fitting TRBD2. CDR1 MGHRA and CDR2 YSYEKL were looked up in the germline V gene. V has 0 bases trimmed and J has 10 bases trimmed; junction bases matching no gene number 10. The CDR3 runs 16 amino acids, cysteine and phenylalanine included. Solely the CDR3 DNA is kept, with 48 bases framed from the first base.